This T cell receptor (beta chain) was captured in a study of spatial heterogeneity in lung cancer. The wider study: Samples came from approximately 65 TRACERx patients with untreated early-stage lung cancer.

V lost 5 bases to trimming and J lost 2 bases; unmatched junction nucleotides: 4. The CDR3 is 15 amino acids. Germline V gives CDR1 SGHNT, CDR2 YENEEA. MiXCR, run by TCRdb on the 5' RACE reads, gives a single entry per CDR3 protein. This sample has approximately 43,000 distinct CDR3 sequences; 10% occur once, and the top ten carry roughly a sixth. This clonotype was seen repeatedly, ten times or more. Time point meaning: blood at routine non-recurrence follow-up after resection. This clonotype was obtained from a female donor with early-stage non-small cell lung cancer. The gene calls are TRBV11-3 and TRBJ1-3, with 9 bases that match TRBD1. This material consisted of PBMCs, taken at follow-up. This CDR3 is CASSPGQGPGNTIYF. Here the CDR3 DNA reads TGTGCCAGCAGCCCGGGACAGGGACCTGGAAACACCATATATTTT.